This T cell receptor beta chain was recovered during a study of control samples from healthy donors and cancer patients. There are 15 residues in the CDR3. V was clipped by 5 bases and J by 0 bases, with 12 bases between them. The V gene's germline CDR1 is SGHTA and CDR2 FQGTGA. Only in-frame clones appear in the TCRdb table, and some are missing; sequencing was by immunoSEQ multiplex PCR. Counted here are under 150,000 clones, roughly 88% occurring once; the ten biggest clones make up less than 3.5%. Sequencing was carried out using blood. The receptor was derived from a man between 35 and 55 years old in good health. The gene calls are TRBV7-3 and TRBJ2-3, with D possibly being TRBD2 (6 bases). In nucleotides, the CDR3 is TGTGCCAGCAGCCCGACTAGGGGAAGCACAGATACGCAGTATTTT. Its protein is CASSPTRGSTDTQYF.